This T cell receptor beta chain was captured in a study of blood T cell repertoires in COVID-19. Looking at the study overall: There were acute and convalescent COVID-19 samples, and they came from the United States, Italy and Spain.

Trimming cost V 6 bases and J 3 bases, with 8 bases left between them. CDR1 and CDR2 from the germline V gene are SQVTM and ANQGSEA. The length of the CDR3 is 11 residues. In the original analysis: Reference gene primers were amplified, and this amplification served to estimate nucleated cell counts. The repertoire was sequenced with immunoSEQ multiplex PCR; TCRdb's copy has only in-frame clones and lacks some. V and J calls and clone size are those listed in that table; D and trimming were worked out from the DNA. The sample gives some 340,000 clones, around 85% of which show up once; 3.6% is in the top ten.

V usage is TRBV29-1 and J usage is TRBJ1-2, with a tentative D call TRBD1 (6 bases). Sequenced: peripheral blood. The clonotype originates from a woman aged 18 to 35 with acute or convalescent COVID-19. CDR3 region: CSVNRDYGYTF. CDR3 coding DNA: TGCAGCGTAAACAGGGACTATGGCTACACCTTC.